Listed here is a single T cell receptor (beta chain). What it recognizes is unknown. CDR3 length: 14 residues. Germline-derived CDR1 and CDR2 are LGHNA and YSLEER. Trimming cost V 10 bases and J 6 bases, with 19 bases left between them. Selected positively for CCR7 and CD45RO-negative, naive CD8 cells excluded terminally differentiated effector memory CD45RA+ cells. This sample stems from a study of shared clonotypes between healthy human individuals. Study-wide results and limits: Larger estimated richness was generally seen in naive subsets than in memory subsets.

Produced via immunoSEQ multiplex PCR; TCRdb's table is partial and in-frame only. The profile shows roughly 2.1 million clones, around 93% of them singletons. V gene TRBV4-3 combines with J gene TRBJ2-1; the D gene is possibly TRBD2 (5 bases). The sequenced material came from naive CD8+ T cells from PBMCs. This TCR was recovered from a man between 18 and 35 years old in good health. Some clones in this sample may be carry-over from other donors' samples. CDR3 sequence reads: CATSGGSWTNEQFF. CDR3 coding DNA: TGCGCCACGAGCGGCGGGTCGTGGACCAATGAGCAGTTCTTC.